This record looks at one TCR beta chain sequence and its context. The data originate from a study of blood T cell repertoires in COVID-19. Study summary: Sites across the United States, Italy and Spain contributed samples from acute and convalescent COVID-19. The analysed material was cDNA or gDNA that came from T cells, B-cell-depleted T cells, or PBMCs.

Original processing methods: Scientists estimated how many nucleated cells there were by amplifying reference gene primers. The method was immunoSEQ multiplex PCR; TCRdb's version includes in-frame clones alone and lacks a portion of them. V and J calls plus clone size are reproduced from that table; the DNA served to infer D and trimming. The sample records roughly 310,000 clones, 85% to 90% being singletons. Trimming took off 3 bases at V and 3 bases at J, with 17 bases between the two ends. From germline, CDR1 is KGHDR and CDR2 SFDVKD. The CDR3 spans 17 residues. The sequence was obtained from a woman in her forties or fifties with active or convalescent COVID-19. Sequencing was carried out using peripheral blood. J is TRBJ2-1 and V is TRBV24-1; TRBD2 is a possible D gene (5 bases). The CDR3 loop is CATSDPVGVGIYNEQFF. The CDR3 nucleotides read TGTGCCACCAGTGATCCTGTCGGGGTAGGCATCTACAATGAGCAGTTCTTC.